The T cell receptor (beta chain) described here comes from a study of CD8 T cells in Susac syndrome. RNA was extracted with the RNeasy kit, and a quantity of roughly 0.5 to 1 ug was reverse transcribed using random hexamers. TCR beta CDR3 was amplified by immunoSEQ multiplex PCR. This amplification extended across 54 Vbeta and 13 Jbeta segments. TCRdb analysed the immunoSEQ multiplex PCR reads with MiXCR anew, one entry per CDR3 protein. The sample carries around 70,000 distinct CDR3 sequences, about 94% recorded once. The source is a human donor with multiple sclerosis. The sequenced sample was CD8+ T cells from PBMCs.

CDR3 loop: CASSFGSKNIQYF. The DNA for the CDR3 is TGTGCCAGCAGTTTTGGCAGTAAAAACATTCAGTACTTC. V gene TRBV12-3 or TRBV12-4 combines with J gene TRBJ2-4; D unresolved. The germline V and J ends were trimmed by 3 bases and 4 bases, with 7 bases remaining between them. The CDR3 contains 13 residues.